The rows below give T cell receptor beta chains drawn from one sample of a study of shared clonotypes between healthy human individuals. Profiling relied on immunoSEQ multiplex PCR, and the TCRdb table lists in-frame clones only, not all of them. The sample comprises approximately 1,500,000 clones, 98% of which are singletons, and around 0.45% rests with the top ten. Sample: naive CD4+ T cells sorted from blood. The receptors originated from a man aged 25 to 45 in good health. CDR3s include the opening cysteine and the closing phenylalanine or tryptophan. The order of the fields is J gene, clone size, V gene, D gene, CDR3 DNA, CDR3 protein. D genes are given only for firm matches. Rows may omit the clone size; those that give it use once, few, many or a size class.

TRBJ2-1 | NA | TRBV7-3 | TRBD2 | TGTGCCAGCAGCTCAAGCGGGAAATTGAATGAGCAGTTCTTC | CASSSSGKLNEQFF
TRBJ2-1 | NA | TRBV7-3 | NA | TGTGCCAGCAGCCCCCGGACGTTAGACTACAATGAGCAGTTCTTC | CASSPRTLDYNEQFF
TRBJ2-3 | NA | TRBV27 | NA | TGTGCCAGCAGTTTCGTCGGGAGATGGGCAGATACGCAGTATTTT | CASSFVGRWADTQYF
TRBJ2-7 | NA | TRBV2 | TRBD1 | TGTGCCAGCAGTCTAACAGGGGGCTACTACGAGCAGTACTTC | CASSLTGGYYEQYF
TRBJ1-2 | NA | TRBV28 | NA | TGTGCCAGCAGTCTAGCCTCTCATGGCTACACCTTC | CASSLASHGYTF
TRBJ2-5 | NA | TRBV10-1 | NA | TGCGCCAGCAGTGATAGTGGGCGCGAGACCCAGTACTTC | CASSDSGRETQYF
TRBJ2-6 | NA | TRBV7-2 | NA | TGTGCCAGCAGCCCCTCCGGCAGCTACTCTGGGGCCAACGTCCTGACTTTC | CASSPSGSYSGANVLTF
TRBJ1-5 | NA | TRBV6-1 | NA | TGTGCCAGCAGTGATCCGGGTACGCAATCAGTGGCCCAGCATTTT | CASSDPGTQSVAQHF
TRBJ1-4 | NA | TRBV18 | TRBD1 | TGTGCCAGCTCACCCTTGACAGGGACTAATGAAAAACTGTTTTTT | CASSPLTGTNEKLFF
TRBJ2-7 | NA | TRBV11-2 | NA | TGTGCCAGCAGCCGGGAAGAAGGCTCCTACGAGCAGTACTTC | CASSREEGSYEQYF
TRBJ2-7 | NA | TRBV7-9 | NA | TGTGCCAGCAGCTTAGTAGGTGCCCAGGGAAGCTCCTACGAGCAGTACTTC | CASSLVGAQGSSYEQYF
TRBJ2-1 | NA | TRBV5-1 | TRBD2 | TGCGCCAGCAGCTTGGCTAGCGGAAATTACAATGAGCAGTTCTTC | CASSLASGNYNEQFF
TRBJ1-4 | NA | TRBV7-8 | NA | TGTGCCAGCAATTTTAGGGCAAGTCGTGCAACTAATGAAAAACTGTTTTTT | CASNFRASRATNEKLFF
TRBJ2-3 | NA | TRBV5-1 | NA | TGCGCCAGCAGCTTGAAGTTTCGGATCACAGATACGCAGTATTTT | CASSLKFRITDTQYF
TRBJ1-3 | NA | TRBV5-1 | NA | TGCGCCAGCAGCCTCGGACCCGGCAACTCTGGAAACACCATATATTTT | CASSLGPGNSGNTIYF
TRBJ1-5 | NA | TRBV28 | NA | TGTGCCAGTCAAATTTCCCTCGGGCAGGCCCACAATCAGCCCCAGCATTTT | CASQISLGQAHNQPQHF
TRBJ2-7 | NA | TRBV4-2 | TRBD1 | TGTGCCAGCAGCCATAATGGCGCGACAGGGACCTACGAGCAGTACTTC | CASSHNGATGTYEQYF
TRBJ2-5 | NA | TRBV27 | NA | TGTGCCAGCAGTCTGAAATACCAAGAGACCCAGTACTTC | CASSLKYQETQYF
TRBJ2-1 | once | TRBV28 | NA | TGTGCCAGCAAAGGCTATGAGCAGTTCTTC | CASKGYEQFF
TRBJ1-2 | NA | TRBV4-3 | TRBD1 | TGCGCCAGCAGCCACGGGACAGGATCGTATGGCTACACCTTC | CASSHGTGSYGYTF
TRBJ1-4 | NA | TRBV7-2 | TRBD1 | TGTGCCAGCAGCCCTCCGACAGGGTCTAGTGAAAAACTGTTTTTT | CASSPPTGSSEKLFF
TRBJ2-5 | NA | TRBV5-1 | NA | TGCGCCAGCAGCCGACTCTTTCGGGAGACCCAGTACTTC | CASSRLFRETQYF